This T cell receptor beta chain was sequenced in a study of OX40 agonist ivuxolimab in advanced cancers. Study-wide context: At 82.7% male, the cohort had a mean age of approximately 64 years, ranging from about 23 to 79. Study-level findings and limits: Some nonresponders additionally presented with little normalized T-cell clonal expansion. At 0.1 to 3.0 mg/kg and by week 6, CD4+ and CD8+ T cells in the blood had expanded clonally.

Repertoires were generated with immunoSEQ multiplex PCR, while TCRdb's copy carries only in-frame clones and drops some. The sample consists of about 73,000 clones, about 87% of them appearing once. Of note for this clone: Its antigen is undetermined.

V shed 5 bases, J shed 4 bases, and the junction held 11 bases outside the gene matches. The length of the CDR3 is 16 residues. Germline values: CDR1 SEHNR, CDR2 FQNEAQ (reference sequence). The TCR originated in an adult with an advanced solid tumor such as melanoma, head and neck, liver or kidney cancer. The chain combines TRBV7-9 with TRBJ2-3, with 8 bases fitting TRBD2. This specimen consisted of CD4+ or CD8+ T cells sorted from blood, obtained in a trial of the OX40 agonist ivuxolimab. CDR3 DNA: TGTGCCAGCAGCGGGGACGAGCGGGGGCCCTCAGATACGCAGTATTTT. It translates to CASSGDERGPSDTQYF.